A selection of T cell receptor beta chains follows, all from one sample in a study of identical twins. TCRdb fed the 5' RACE reads into MiXCR, producing one record per CDR3 protein. Here the sample spans just over 500,000 distinct CDR3 sequences, less than 25% being singletons. The same data also went into a second study, on T cells expressing NK-cell markers.

Sequenced material: CD4+ T cells sorted from blood. These receptors were obtained from a woman under 30 in good health. The CDR3 runs from the conserved cysteine through the conserved F or W. Each record gives: J gene, clone size, V gene, D gene, CDR3 DNA, CDR3 protein. A D gene is named only where the DNA matches it firmly. Only part of the rows carry a size: once, few, many, or a class if the clone is expanded.

>TRBJ1-1|.|TRBV5-1|.
TGCGCCAGCAGCGTGGGTAATGGCAACACTGAAGCTTTCTTT
CASSVGNGNTEAFF
>TRBJ1-1|.|TRBV12-3/TRBV12-4|TRBD1
TGTGCCAGCAGTAGAGGGGACAGGGCCACTGAAGCTTTCTTT
CASSRGDRATEAFF
>TRBJ2-7|many|TRBV5-5|.
TGTGCCAGCAGTCCCCTCGACAGCTACGAGCAGTACTTC
CASSPLDSYEQYF
>TRBJ1-3|.|TRBV7-8|TRBD1
TGTGCCAGCAGCTTAGTATTCGGACAGGGGAGAATCGGGTGGGGAAACACCATATATTTT
CASSLVFGQGRIGWGNTIYF
>TRBJ1-4|few|TRBV5-1|.
TGCGCCAGCAGCTTGGGCTGGCATCGGGAACTGTTTTTT
CASSLGWHRELFF
>TRBJ2-1|.|TRBV29-1|TRBD2
TGCAGCGGGAGGGGTGGGCTAGCGGCCTCCTACAATGAGCAGTTCTTC
CSGRGGLAASYNEQFF
>TRBJ2-1|.|TRBV7-9|TRBD2
TGTGCCAGCAGCTACACCCGGACTAGCGGGACCCATGAGCAGTTCTTC
CASSYTRTSGTHEQFF
>TRBJ2-1|.|TRBV10-3|TRBD2
TGTGCCATCAGTGAACCGAAGGGACTAGCTATTAATGAGCAGTTCTTC
CAISEPKGLAINEQFF
>TRBJ2-7|.|TRBV7-3|TRBD1
TGTGCCAGCAGCTTTTACAGGGGTTCAGAGCAGTACTTC
CASSFYRGSEQYF
>TRBJ2-3|.|TRBV20-1|TRBD2
TGCTTATGGACTAGCGGTACAGATACGCAGTATTTT
CLWTSGTDTQYF
>TRBJ2-7|few|TRBV29-1|TRBD2
TGCAGCGTTAGCGGGGGCTACGAGCAGTACTTC
CSVSGGYEQYF
>TRBJ2-3|.|TRBV9|.
TGTGCCAGCAGCGTACGCCTGTTAAACACAGATACGCAGTATTTT
CASSVRLLNTDTQYF
>TRBJ2-5|.|TRBV15|.
TGTGCCACCAGCAATGTCGGATTCCTAGAGACCCAGTACTTC
CATSNVGFLETQYF
>TRBJ1-5|few|TRBV12-3/TRBV12-4|TRBD1
TGTGCCAGCAGACGACAGGGTCATAGCAATCAGCCCCAGCATTTT
CASRRQGHSNQPQHF
>TRBJ1-5|many|TRBV6-5|.
TGTGCCAGCAGTTACGCAGGGTACAATCAGCCCCAGCATTTT
CASSYAGYNQPQHF
>TRBJ2-2|few|TRBV7-9|.
TGTGCCAGCAGCCCGCGGGGAGGACAGAACACCGGGGAGCTGTTTTTT
CASSPRGGQNTGELFF
>TRBJ2-7|.|TRBV15|TRBD2
TGTGCCACCAGCATTAGTAGCGGGCTTCCTAACGAGCAGTACTTC
CATSISSGLPNEQYF
>TRBJ1-2|few|TRBV12-3/TRBV12-4|.
TGTGCCAGCAGCCCCACTGAGTTCTATGGCTACACCTTC
CASSPTEFYGYTF
>TRBJ2-1|few|TRBV21-1|.
TGTGCCAGCAGCTTATTCGGACTAGTTAGCTCGGATGAGCAGTTCTTC
CASSLFGLVSSDEQFF
>TRBJ2-1|.|TRBV7-9|TRBD2
TGTGCCAGCAGCCCTCCGGCTAGCGGGCATGAGCAGTTCTTC
CASSPPASGHEQFF
>TRBJ2-3|.|TRBV7-9|.
TGTGCCAGCAGCTGGTTAGATTCAAGAGATACGCAGTATTTT
CASSWLDSRDTQYF
>TRBJ2-1|few|TRBV4-3|TRBD2
TGCGCCAGCAGCCGGGGACTAGCGGGAGCGGATGAGCAGTTCTTC
CASSRGLAGADEQFF
>TRBJ2-5|few|TRBV30|.
TGTGCCTGGAGTGTACAGGGAGGACTAGAGACCCAGTACTTC
CAWSVQGGLETQYF
>TRBJ2-3|.|TRBV6-5|.
TGTGCCAGCAGTTACCGAGGGGACCACACAGATACGCAGTATTTT
CASSYRGDHTDTQYF
>TRBJ2-7|.|TRBV5-1|.
TGCGCCAGCAGCTCCGTGGTAGGAGGTGACGAGCAGTACTTC
CASSSVVGGDEQYF
>TRBJ2-3|.|TRBV12-5|TRBD2
TGTGCTAGTGCCCCGGTAGCGGGAGGGCCGGATACGCAGTATTTT
CASAPVAGGPDTQYF
>TRBJ1-2|few|TRBV2|.
TGTGCCAGCAGTGTGCAGGAAATCTCGTCAGCCGGCTACACCTTC
CASSVQEISSAGYTF
>TRBJ2-2|few|TRBV5-1|.
TGCGCCAGCAGAAGCGGGCAGGGCAAGTCCGGGGAGCTGTTTTTT
CASRSGQGKSGELFF
>TRBJ1-5|few|TRBV12-3/TRBV12-4|TRBD1
TGTGCCAGCAGCCTCACCGACAGGGGCGAGCATTTT
CASSLTDRGEHF
>TRBJ1-1|once|TRBV5-1|.
TGCGCCAGCAGCTGGGGGGGGCAGAGGCGGACTTTCTTT
CASSWGGQRRTFF
>TRBJ2-3|few|TRBV20-1|.
TGCAGTGCTAGAGATTACGAACTGATCACAGATACGCAGTATTTT
CSARDYELITDTQYF
>TRBJ2-3|.|TRBV7-9|TRBD1
TGTGCCAGCAGCCTACAGGGGGCGAGGACAGATACGCAGTATTTT
CASSLQGARTDTQYF
>TRBJ2-7|.|TRBV15|TRBD1
TGTGCCACCAGCAGAGGACAGGGGGGATACGAGCAGTACTTC
CATSRGQGGYEQYF
>TRBJ2-5|.|TRBV20-1|TRBD2
TGCAGTGCTAGATGGGCTACTAGCGGGAGGTTATACCAAGAGACCCAGTACTTC
CSARWATSGRLYQETQYF
>TRBJ1-1|.|TRBV6-2/TRBV6-3|.
TGTGCCAGCAGTTCCCGGACTCATGAAGCTTTCTTT
CASSSRTHEAFF
>TRBJ1-2|.|TRBV10-3|.
TGTGCCATCCTGGGGAACAGGGATGGGGATGGCTACACCTTC
CAILGNRDGDGYTF
>TRBJ2-2|.|TRBV4-3|.
TGCGCCAGCAGCCAAGAACGTGGCTATAACACCGGGGAGCTGTTTTTT
CASSQERGYNTGELFF
>TRBJ2-1|.|TRBV20-1|TRBD2
TGCAGTGCCACCGGGACTAGCGGGAGACAATACAATGAGCAGTTCTTC
CSATGTSGRQYNEQFF
>TRBJ2-1|.|TRBV7-8|.
TGTGCCAGCAGCCCAGGGGCACCCCCGGCCAATGAGCAGTTCTTC
CASSPGAPPANEQFF
>TRBJ2-6|few|TRBV29-1|.
TGCAGCGTGAGGACGCCAGGCTCTGGGGCCAACGTCCTGACTTTC
CSVRTPGSGANVLTF
>TRBJ1-3|.|TRBV7-9|.
TGTGCCAGCAGCCCCCGTGGAGCGTCGAGCTCTGGAAACACCATATATTTT
CASSPRGASSSGNTIYF
>TRBJ2-7|.|TRBV7-7|.
TGTGCTAGCCCGTCATCTCAGGCCTACGAGCAGTACTTC
CASPSSQAYEQYF
>TRBJ2-3|.|TRBV20-1|.
TGCAGTGCTAGAGATCCAGCGGGCCTGGGAGATACGCAGTATTTT
CSARDPAGLGDTQYF
>TRBJ1-6|many|TRBV18|.
TGTGCCAGCTCACCACCAACAAATTCACCCCTCCACTTT
CASSPPTNSPLHF
>TRBJ2-5|.|TRBV20-1|TRBD2
TGCAGTGCCCCGGGACTAGCGGAGTACTACCAAGAGACCCAGTACTTC
CSAPGLAEYYQETQYF
>TRBJ2-3|few|TRBV4-2|TRBD2
TGTGCCAGCAGCCAGTCCGGGACTAGCGGGGGGCGGAGCACAGATACGCAGTATTTT
CASSQSGTSGGRSTDTQYF
>TRBJ2-6|.|TRBV5-1|TRBD1
TGCGCCAGCAGCTGGACAGGGACGGGGTATGGGGCCAACGTCCTGACTTTC
CASSWTGTGYGANVLTF
>TRBJ2-7|.|TRBV9|TRBD1
TGTGCCAGCAGCGCCATGCCGGGACAGGGGATCTACGAGCAGTACTTC
CASSAMPGQGIYEQYF
>TRBJ2-1|.|TRBV4-2|.
TGTGCCAGCAGTCGATCTGGAGGGGTGTCCTACAATGAGCAGTTCTTC
CASSRSGGVSYNEQFF
>TRBJ2-7|.|TRBV25-1|.
TGTGCCAGCAGTCCAAAGGGCATCTGGTCCTACGAGCAGTACTTC
CASSPKGIWSYEQYF
>TRBJ2-1|.|TRBV6-1|.
TGTGCCAGCAGTAAAACGGGTTTCGGTTACAGCTCCTACAATGAGCAGTTCTTC
CASSKTGFGYSSYNEQFF
>TRBJ1-1|many|TRBV3-1|.
TGTGCCAGCAGCCAAGAGGGCAGAAACACTGAAGCTTTCTTT
CASSQEGRNTEAFF
>TRBJ2-7|.|TRBV12-3/TRBV12-4|.
TGTGCCAGAAGTAGAGGGCAAAGTCGGCGCGAGCAGTACTTC
CARSRGQSRREQYF
>TRBJ1-5|many|TRBV20-1|TRBD1
TGCAGTGCTAGTCAACCCGGGACAGGATGGGGCAATCAGCCCCAGCATTTT
CSASQPGTGWGNQPQHF
>TRBJ2-5|.|TRBV6-9|.
TGTGCCAGCAGTTCCCCCCCCAAGACCGACGTCCCGGCCAGAGAGACCCAGTACTTC
CASSSPPKTDVPARETQYF